The rows below give T cell receptor beta chains drawn from one sample of a study of blood T cell repertoires in COVID-19. Sequencing used immunoSEQ multiplex PCR; TCRdb keeps in-frame clones, though not all of them. The sample shows approximately 220,000 clones, 80% to 90% of them seen only once. The sample comprised PBMCs or T cells enriched from blood (not recorded which). Every receptor here comes from a woman aged 40 to 50 with acute COVID-19. The CDR3 runs from the conserved cysteine through the conserved F or W.

TRBV9	TRBJ2-1	CASSVVAAILNPNEQFF
TRBV14	TRBJ2-2	CASSPQRQGKRRGELFF
TRBV7-9	TRBJ2-1	CASSPYLNEQFF
TRBV5-1	TRBJ2-5	CASSRRETQYF
TRBV4-3	TRBJ1-5	CASSPGQVNQPQHF
TRBV11-2	TRBJ1-3	CASSLGGGNTIYF
TRBV5-1	TRBJ2-3	CASSFLGRGPDTQYF
TRBV9	TRBJ2-3	CASSVAVLAGGDTQYF
TRBV27	TRBJ2-1	CASSYGGRHPGEQFF
TRBV12-3/TRBV12-4	TRBJ1-2	CASSPAGLYGYTF
TRBV3-1/TRBV3-2	TRBJ2-5	CASSQDASGAGTQYF
TRBV27	TRBJ1-1	CASSLEGRDTEAFF
TRBV5-1	TRBJ1-1	CASSLRGGGEAFF
TRBV2	TRBJ2-3	CASSGGGAGTDTQYF
TRBV2	TRBJ1-2	CASSESTIYGYTF